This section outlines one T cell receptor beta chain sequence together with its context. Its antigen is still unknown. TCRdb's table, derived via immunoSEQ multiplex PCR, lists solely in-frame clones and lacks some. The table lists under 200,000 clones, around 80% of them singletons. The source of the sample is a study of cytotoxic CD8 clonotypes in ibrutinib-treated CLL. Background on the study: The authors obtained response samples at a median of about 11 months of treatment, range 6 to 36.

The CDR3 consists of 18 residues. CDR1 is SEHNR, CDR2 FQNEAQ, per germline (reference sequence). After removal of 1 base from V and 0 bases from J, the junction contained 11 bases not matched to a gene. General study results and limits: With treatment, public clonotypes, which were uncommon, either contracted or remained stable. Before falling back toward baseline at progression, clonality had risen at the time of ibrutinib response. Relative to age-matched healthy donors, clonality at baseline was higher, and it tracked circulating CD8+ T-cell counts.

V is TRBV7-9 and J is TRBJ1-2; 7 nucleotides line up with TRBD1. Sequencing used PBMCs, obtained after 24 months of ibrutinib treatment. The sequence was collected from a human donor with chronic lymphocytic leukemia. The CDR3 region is CASSLVAPTGIANYGYTF. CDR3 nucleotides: TGTGCCAGCAGCTTAGTGGCGCCGACAGGGATAGCTAACTATGGCTACACCTTC.